A single sample gave rise to the 21 T cell receptor beta chains below, sequenced in a study of blood T cell repertoires in COVID-19. Profiling relied on immunoSEQ multiplex PCR, and the TCRdb table lists in-frame clones only, not all of them. The sample holds more than 20,000 clones, about 82% seen once. Sequencing was performed on peripheral blood. All receptors derive from a human donor with active COVID-19. The donor label of this sample is uncertain.

The genes are TRBV6-5 and TRBJ1-3, with D unresolved. V was trimmed by 4 bases and J by 7 bases, leaving 11 bases between them. Germline V gene data show CDR1 as MNHEY and CDR2 as SVGAGI. This CDR3 has 13 amino acids. CDR3: CASSSLGRNTIYF. The CDR3 DNA is TGTGCCAGCAGTTCCCTAGGGAGGAACACCATATATTTT.

The rearrangement joins TRBV7-8 to TRBJ2-7, with a tentative D call TRBD2 (6 bases). Germline V gene lookup returns CDR1 SGHVS and CDR2 FQNEAQ. This CDR3 has 13 residues. V was shortened by 4 bases and J by 6 bases, with 13 bases between the two germline ends. CDR3 sequence (DNA): TGTGCCAGCAGCTCCAGGTCCGGGGGCGAGCAGTACTTC. This gives the protein CASSSRSGGEQYF.

J is TRBJ2-5 and V is TRBV21-1; the table's TRBD2 call for D was not verified on the DNA. TRBV21-1 is a pseudogene segment. The CDR3 is 13 amino acids. In DNA, the CDR3 is TGTGCCAGCAGCAAAGCGCGGGGAGAGACCCAGTACTTC. As protein: CASSKARGETQYF.

The rearrangement links TRBV25-1 to TRBJ1-6, with 7 bases that match TRBD1. CDR1 and CDR2 from the germline V gene are MGHDK and SYGVNS. The CDR3 consists of 15 residues. Trimming removed 5 bases from V and 6 bases from J; junction bases left unmatched: 7. The CDR3 region has the DNA TGTGCCAGCAGTCAGACAGGGATCGTTAATTCACCCCTCCACTTT. Amino acids: CASSQTGIVNSPLHF.

J is TRBJ2-1 and V is TRBV5-1; 7 nucleotides match TRBD2. Germline CDR1 reads SGHRS; CDR2 reads YFSETQ. Trimming cost V 0 bases and J 0 bases; bases outside gene matches: 3. CDR3 size: 16 residues. CDR3 DNA: TGCGCCAGCAGCTTGGAGCGGGAAAGCTCCTACAATGAGCAGTTCTTC. It specifies CASSLERESSYNEQFF. Using reference TRBV5-1 and TRBJ2-1 for the parts outside the CDR3, the full variable domain is KAGVTQTPRYLIKTRGQQVTLSCSPISGHRSVSWYQQTPGQGLQFLFEYFSETQRNKGNFPGRFSGRQFSNSRSEMNVSTLELGDSALYLCASSLERESSYNEQFFGPGTRLTVL.

This chain connects TRBV2 to TRBJ2-5; the match to TRBD2 covers 8 bases. The V segment lost 7 bases and the J segment 3 bases; nucleotides outside the gene matches: 7. CDR3 size: 14 residues. Per germline, CDR1 SNHLY and CDR2 FYNNEI. CDR3 residues: CASTQRESEETQYF. The DNA of the CDR3 is TGTGCCAGCACCCAGCGGGAGTCCGAAGAGACCCAGTACTTC.

The chain couples TRBV18 to TRBJ1-6; D remains ambiguous. V shed 2 bases and J shed 9 bases, with 14 bases lying between them. The germline V gene encodes CDR1 KGHSH and CDR2 LQKENI. This CDR3 contains 15 residues. The CDR3 region is CASSPGPSEGSPLHF. DNA for the CDR3: TGTGCCAGCTCACCAGGGCCCTCCGAGGGTTCACCCCTCCACTTT. The variable domain in full, with the rest retrieved from reference TRBV18 and TRBJ1-6, is NAGVMQNPRHLVRRRGQEARLRCSPMKGHSHVYWYRQLPEEGLKFMVYLQKENIIDESGMPKERFSAEFPKEGPSILRIQQVVRGDSAAYFCASSPGPSEGSPLHFGNGTRLTVT.

The CDR3 region has the DNA TGCGCCAGCAGCTCGAATGCGGGGGGCGTCACAGATACGCAGTATTTT. It codes for CASSSNAGGVTDTQYF. The chain couples TRBV5-1 to TRBJ2-3; 8 nucleotides agree with TRBD2. Germline values: CDR1 SGHRS, CDR2 YFSETQ. With 3 bases clipped from V and 2 bases from J, the junction kept 8 bases outside the gene matches. The CDR3 has 16 residues.

Here the CDR3 DNA reads TGTGCCAGCAGCACCCCAGCGGGAGTCCGTATCAAAAACATTCAGTACTTC. It codes for CASSTPAGVRIKNIQYF. The chain has TRBV5-4 and TRBJ2-4, with 8 bases matching TRBD2. After removal of 4 bases from V and 3 bases from J, the junction contained 12 bases not matched to a gene. Germline CDR1 is SGHNT and CDR2 is YYREEE (reference sequence). There are 17 residues in the CDR3.

There are a few counts of this clone. The rearrangement uses TRBV27 and TRBJ2-3; D not resolved. The germline V gene has CDR1 MNHEY and CDR2 SMNVEV (reference sequence). The CDR3 extends over 12 amino acids. The ends were cut back, 2 bases at V and 9 bases at J, with 9 bases in the middle. The CDR3 spells CASSLSPPTQYF. The CDR3 bases are TGTGCCAGCAGTTTAAGCCCTCCCACGCAGTATTTT.

The chain is built from TRBV7-9 and TRBJ2-1, with D maybe TRBD1 (5 bases). The CDR3 spans 15 residues. Germline V gene lookup returns CDR1 SEHNR and CDR2 FQNEAQ (reference sequence). Trimming stripped 3 bases from V and 2 bases from J, with 11 bases between. This CDR3 is CASSLGRAAYNEQFF. CDR3 DNA: TGTGCCAGCAGCTTGGGCAGGGCGGCCTACAATGAGCAGTTCTTC.

The rearrangement joins TRBV25-1 to TRBJ2-1, with D possibly TRBD2 on 5 matching bases. The germline V gene encodes CDR1 MGHDK and CDR2 SYGVNS. The CDR3 is 14 amino acids. V was trimmed by 0 bases and J by 9 bases, leaving 12 bases between them. This CDR3 reads CASSEYLRAGEQFF. The CDR3 region has the DNA TGTGCCAGCAGTGAATATTTAAGGGCGGGTGAGCAGTTCTTC.

The chain couples TRBV5-5 to TRBJ2-7, with D possibly TRBD1 on 6 matching bases. From germline, CDR1 is SGHKS and CDR2 YYEKEE (reference sequence). V lost 1 base and J 6 bases, leaving 11 bases between the germline ends. The CDR3 extends over 13 amino acids. The CDR3 protein is CASSLQAGAEQYF. The CDR3 nucleotides are TGTGCCAGCAGCTTGCAGGCAGGGGCCGAGCAGTACTTC.

This rearrangement joins TRBV6-6 to TRBJ2-2; D perhaps matches TRBD2 (7 bases). Trimming cost V 8 bases and J 6 bases, with 13 bases left between them. Germline-derived CDR1 and CDR2 are MNHNY and SVGAGI (reference sequence). The CDR3 is 13 residues long. DNA of the CDR3: TGTGCCAGCCCCCAGGGGAGGGCCGGGGAGCTGTTTTTT. The encoded protein is CASPQGRAGELFF.

V is TRBV6-5 and J is TRBJ2-7; TRBD2 aligns across 9 bases. Germline-derived CDR1 and CDR2 are MNHEY and SVGAGI. The CDR3 spans 15 residues. V shed 8 bases, J shed 4 bases, and the junction held 12 bases outside the gene matches. CDR3 residues: CASPFLSGGTYEQYF. The CDR3 region has the DNA TGTGCCAGCCCCTTTTTAAGCGGGGGGACTTACGAGCAGTACTTC.

The genes are TRBV19 and TRBJ2-1; perhaps TRBD1 as D (5 bases). The CDR3 totals 12 residues. Germline V gives CDR1 LNHDA, CDR2 SQIVND (reference sequence). Trimming took 9 bases from V and 15 from J, leaving 21 bases between them. This chain's CDR3 is CASEGDNSPRFF. As DNA, the CDR3 is TGTGCCAGCGAAGGGGATAACTCACCACGGTTCTTC.

This sequence joins TRBV3-1 (or the pseudogene TRBV3-2) and TRBJ2-3; 8 positions match TRBD2. This CDR3 has 17 residues. The V and J ends lost 4 bases and 0 bases, in that order; junction bases with no gene match: 9. CDR1 is LGHDT and CDR2 is YNNKEL in the germline V gene (reference sequence). The CDR3 reads CASSPGGLAGSTDTQYF. Written as DNA, the CDR3 is TGTGCCAGCAGCCCTGGGGGGCTAGCGGGTAGCACAGATACGCAGTATTTT.

A single count supports this clone. CDR3 DNA: TGCGCCAGCAGCCAGGGACAACCTACCAGGGAGACCCAGTACTTC. Translation gives CASSQGQPTRETQYF. This rearrangement joins TRBV5-1 to TRBJ2-5, with D possibly TRBD1 on 6 matching bases. V lost 4 bases and J lost 5, with 18 bases in between. CDR3 length: 15 amino acids. Germline CDR1 reads SGHRS; CDR2 reads YFSETQ.

This clone was recorded only once. The chain has TRBV21-1 and TRBJ2-2; the table gives TRBD2 as D, unverified against the DNA. TRBV21-1 is a listed pseudogene. The CDR3 length is 15 residues. The CDR3 here is CASSNVAGNTGELFF. The CDR3 DNA is TGTGCCAGCAGCAATGTCGCGGGTAACACCGGGGAGCTGTTTTTT.

This rearrangement joins TRBV6-5 to TRBJ1-1, with 8 bases lining up with TRBD1. J lost 4 bases, V lost 7 bases, and 11 bases had no gene match. This CDR3 has 15 amino acids. Germline CDR1 is MNHEY and CDR2 is SVGAGI. In DNA, the CDR3 is TGTGCCAGCACCCGAAAGGCTCAGGGGGCCACTGAAGCTTTCTTT. Amino acid sequence: CASTRKAQGATEAFF.

The CDR3 coding sequence is TGTGCCAGCAGCGCCGACTTCGGACAGGGCCACGAGCAGTACTTC. Residues: CASSADFGQGHEQYF. The chain carries TRBV5-6 and TRBJ2-7, with 8 bases lining up with TRBD1. Germline V gene data show CDR1 as SGHDT and CDR2 as YYEEEE. The CDR3 has 15 residues. V lost 4 bases, J lost 5 bases, and 11 bases stayed unmatched.